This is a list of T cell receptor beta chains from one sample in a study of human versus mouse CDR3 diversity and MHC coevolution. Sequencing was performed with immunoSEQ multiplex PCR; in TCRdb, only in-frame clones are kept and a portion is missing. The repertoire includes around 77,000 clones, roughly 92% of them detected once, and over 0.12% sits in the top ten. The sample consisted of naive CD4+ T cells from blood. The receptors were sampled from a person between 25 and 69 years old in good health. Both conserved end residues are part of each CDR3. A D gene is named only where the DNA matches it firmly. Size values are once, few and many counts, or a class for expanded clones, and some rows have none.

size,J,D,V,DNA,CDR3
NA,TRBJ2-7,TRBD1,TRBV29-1,TGCAGCGCAAGCCGACCGGGACAGGGCGACGAGCAGTACTTC,CSASRPGQGDEQYF
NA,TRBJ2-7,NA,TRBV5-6,TGTGCCAGCAGCCGGAGAGTCGTTAACGAGCAGTACTTC,CASSRRVVNEQYF
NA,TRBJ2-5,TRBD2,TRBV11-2,TGTGCCAGCAGCTTAGGTAGCGGGGGGCCACAAGAGACCCAGTACTTC,CASSLGSGGPQETQYF
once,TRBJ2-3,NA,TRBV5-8,TGTGCCAGCAGCTTTCGGCAGGGCGCTAGCACAGATACGCAGTATTTT,CASSFRQGASTDTQYF
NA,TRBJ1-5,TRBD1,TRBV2,TGTGCCAGCAGTGAAGGGACAGGGCTAAGTAGCAATCAGCCCCAGCATTTT,CASSEGTGLSSNQPQHF
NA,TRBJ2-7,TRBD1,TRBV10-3,TGTGCCATCAAATCGGGGACAGGGTCCTACGAGCAGTACTTC,CAIKSGTGSYEQYF
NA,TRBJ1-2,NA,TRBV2,TGTGCCAGCAGTAAGCCACAGGGAAGCGGCTATGGCTACACCTTC,CASSKPQGSGYGYTF
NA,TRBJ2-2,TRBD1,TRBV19,TGTGCCAGTTCAGGACAGGGGGCGCAGAACGGGGAGCTGTTTTTT,CASSGQGAQNGELFF
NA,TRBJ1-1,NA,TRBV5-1,TGCGCCAGCAGCTTGACAGGAAAAGGGGACACTGAAGCTTTCTTT,CASSLTGKGDTEAFF
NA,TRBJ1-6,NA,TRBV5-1,TGCGCCAGCAGCTTGGGGGCCAGGGTTGGGGATAATTCACCCCTCCACTTT,CASSLGARVGDNSPLHF
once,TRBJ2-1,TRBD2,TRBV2,TGTGCCAGCAGGGCCGGGACTAGCGGTACCAATGAGCAGTTCTTC,CASRAGTSGTNEQFF
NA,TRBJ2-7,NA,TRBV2,TGTGCCAGCAGTGAAGATCGGAGGACCGAGCAGTACTTC,CASSEDRRTEQYF
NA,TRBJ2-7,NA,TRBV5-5,TGTGCCAGCACCTCAGGGCTGAGCTCCTACGAGCAGTACTTC,CASTSGLSSYEQYF
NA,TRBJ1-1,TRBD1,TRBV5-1,TGCGCCAGCGCCGGGACAGCGAACACTGAAGCTTTCTTT,CASAGTANTEAFF
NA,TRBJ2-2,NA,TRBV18,TGTGCCAGCTCACCAGGGGCTACGAACACCGGGGAGCTGTTTTTT,CASSPGATNTGELFF
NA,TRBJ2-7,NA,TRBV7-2,TGTGCCAGCAGCTTACCGCGGGGTGGGAGCTACGAGCAGTACTTC,CASSLPRGGSYEQYF
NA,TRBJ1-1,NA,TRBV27,TGTGCCAGCAGTGCCCCCCGGGCCGGGAGTGGAGTCACTGAAGCTTTCTTT,CASSAPRAGSGVTEAFF
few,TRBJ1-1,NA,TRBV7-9,TGTGCCAGCAGCTCAGCCCTAAACACTGAAGCTTTCTTT,CASSSALNTEAFF
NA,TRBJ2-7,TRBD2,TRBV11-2,TGTGCCAGCAGCTTAGGTGAGGTAGCGGGCGGTCAGTACTTC,CASSLGEVAGGQYF
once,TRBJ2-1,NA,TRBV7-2,TGTGCCAGCAGCTTCTACGCGGGGGCATCCTACAATGAGCAGTTCTTC,CASSFYAGASYNEQFF
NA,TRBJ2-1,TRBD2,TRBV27,TGTGCCAGCAGTTTATACGGCGGGGGGCAAAGAAATGAGCAGTTCTTC,CASSLYGGGQRNEQFF
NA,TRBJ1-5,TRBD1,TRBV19,TGTGCCAGTAGTATGGGACAGGGAAAGATATTTCAGCCCCAGCATTTT,CASSMGQGKIFQPQHF
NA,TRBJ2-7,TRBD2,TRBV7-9,TGTGCCAGCAGCCAGTTTCTAGCGGGAGTCCCCCACGAGCAGTACTTC,CASSQFLAGVPHEQYF
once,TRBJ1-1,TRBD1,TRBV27,TGTGCCAGCAGTTTAGGGACAGGGGGCGGGTACACTGAAGCTTTCTTT,CASSLGTGGGYTEAFF
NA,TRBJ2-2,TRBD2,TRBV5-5,TGTGCCAGCAGGCCAGCGGGGGGGGTCACCGGGGAGCTGTTTTTT,CASRPAGGVTGELFF
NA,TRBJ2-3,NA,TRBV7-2,TGTGCCAGCAGCTATACTAGCACAGATACGCAGTATTTT,CASSYTSTDTQYF
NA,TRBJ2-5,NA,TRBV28,TGTGCCAGCAGTCCTCCAGGATCGGGGTCGGCGAAGCAGTACTTC,CASSPPGSGSAKQYF
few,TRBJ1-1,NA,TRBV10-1,TGCGCCAGCAGTGAGTCGATCGCGCCGGGGAACACTGAAGCTTTCTTT,CASSESIAPGNTEAFF
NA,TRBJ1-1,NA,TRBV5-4,TGTGCCAGCAGCGGAGCGGTGGGAGCGAACACTGAAGCTTTCTTT,CASSGAVGANTEAFF
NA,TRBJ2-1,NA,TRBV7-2,TGTGCCAGCAGGTACGGACGGGGGACAGTCTACAATGAGCAGTTCTTC,CASRYGRGTVYNEQFF
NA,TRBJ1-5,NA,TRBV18,TGTGCCAGCTCACCCGGGGGAAATCAGCCCCAGCATTTT,CASSPGGNQPQHF
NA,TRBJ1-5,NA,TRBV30,TGTGCCTGGAGCGGGTTTGGTCAGCCCCAGCATTTT,CAWSGFGQPQHF
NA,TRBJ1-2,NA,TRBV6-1,TGTGCCAGCAGGAGGACAGACTACTATGGCTACACCTTC,CASRRTDYYGYTF
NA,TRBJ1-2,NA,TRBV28,TGTGCCAGCAGTCCCCCGGTTTCTAACTATGGCTACACCTTC,CASSPPVSNYGYTF
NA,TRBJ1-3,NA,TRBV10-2,TGCGCCAGCAGCACCGGGGTAGAATACCCGCCTGGAAACACCATATATTTT,CASSTGVEYPPGNTIYF
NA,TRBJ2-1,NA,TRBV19,TGTGCCAGTAGTACCATCCCGGGACTGGTCTACAATGAGCAGTTCTTC,CASSTIPGLVYNEQFF
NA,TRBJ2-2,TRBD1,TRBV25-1,TGTGCCAGCAGTAAGGGGGCCGACTTCACCGGGGAGCTGTTTTTT,CASSKGADFTGELFF
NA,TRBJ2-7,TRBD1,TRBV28,TGTGCCAGCAGCCGACAGGGGATGGATTACGAGCAGTACTTC,CASSRQGMDYEQYF
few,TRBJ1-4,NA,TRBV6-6,TGTGCCAGCAGTTACTCGTTTTCTTCCGAAAAACTGTTTTTT,CASSYSFSSEKLFF
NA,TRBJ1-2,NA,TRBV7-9,TGTGCCAGCAGCTTAACCCGATCCCTAAACTATGGCTACACCTTC,CASSLTRSLNYGYTF
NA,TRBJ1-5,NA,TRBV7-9,TGTGCCAGCAGCTTAGGCGGGGGTAGCAATCAGCCCCAGCATTTT,CASSLGGGSNQPQHF
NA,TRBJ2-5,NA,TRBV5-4,TGTGCCAGCAGCTTGTTGCCGGGGGTTCAAGAGACCCAGTACTTC,CASSLLPGVQETQYF
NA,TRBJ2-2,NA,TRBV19,TGTGCCAGTAGGCCGGGGAACACCGGGGAGCTGTTTTTT,CASRPGNTGELFF
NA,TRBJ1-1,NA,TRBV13,TGTGCCAGCAGCCCACGAAGAGTATACACTGAAGCTTTCTTT,CASSPRRVYTEAFF
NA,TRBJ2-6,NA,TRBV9,TGTGCCAGCAGCGGGCGGACTGGGGCCAACGTCCTGACTTTC,CASSGRTGANVLTF
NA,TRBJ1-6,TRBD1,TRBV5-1,TGCGCCAGCAGCTTGGACAGGGGATATAATTCACCCCTCCACTTT,CASSLDRGYNSPLHF
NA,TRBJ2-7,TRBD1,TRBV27,TGTGCCAGCAGTCCTCTTAACAGGGGACCCGTCGAGCAGTACTTC,CASSPLNRGPVEQYF
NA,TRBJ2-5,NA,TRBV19,TGTGCCAGTAGTGGTTCGTGGACAGCGGAGACCCAGTACTTC,CASSGSWTAETQYF
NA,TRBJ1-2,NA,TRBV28,TGTGCCAGCAGTCGTACAGGGAGAAGTGGCTACACCTTC,CASSRTGRSGYTF
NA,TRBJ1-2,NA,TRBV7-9,TGTGCCAGCAGCCGAGAGCGGACAGTAGCTTATGGCTACACCTTC,CASSRERTVAYGYTF
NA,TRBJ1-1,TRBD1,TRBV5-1,TGCGCCAGCAGCTTAATGACAGGGGGCATCAACACTGAAGCTTTCTTT,CASSLMTGGINTEAFF
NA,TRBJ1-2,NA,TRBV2,TGTGCCAGCAGTGAGTGGTTGACAGGTAATGGCTACACCTTC,CASSEWLTGNGYTF
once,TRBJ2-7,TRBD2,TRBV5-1,TGCGCCAGCAGCTTGGTTGTAGCGGGAGGCGAGCAGTACTTC,CASSLVVAGGEQYF
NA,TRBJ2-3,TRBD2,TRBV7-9,TGTGCCAGCAGCGTCGGACTAGCGGGAGTAGATACGCAGTATTTT,CASSVGLAGVDTQYF
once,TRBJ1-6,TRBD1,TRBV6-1,TGTGCCAGCAGTGCAGTGACAGGGGGCGCGGGGTCACCCCTCCACTTT,CASSAVTGGAGSPLHF